This TCR beta chain emerged from a study of T cell repertoires in cytomegalovirus infection. Study context: Both a matching HLA type and CMV infection were indicated by public TCR beta signatures. Study findings and constraints: HLA-C-restricted CMV clonotypes gave the most frequent clonotype in two of eight donors.

TCRdb processed the reads anew with MiXCR; each CDR3 protein has one entry. Among over 100,000 distinct CDR3 sequences listed, about 9.4% were seen once. In this sample, this clonotype turned up many times. What it recognizes is unknown. This clonotype originated in a human donor in good health (CMV status not recorded). Some clones in this sample may be carry-over from other donors' samples. The sample comprised PBMCs, sequenced either directly or after in vitro stimulation (not recorded which).

The CDR3 DNA is TGTGCCAGTACCCCGAGGACAGGGAATGAAAAACTGTTTTTT. Its translation: CASTPRTGNEKLFF. J is TRBJ1-4 and V is TRBV19; TRBD1 aligns across 8 bases. V lost 7 bases, J lost 5 bases, and 6 bases stayed unmatched. Per the germline V gene, CDR1 is LNHDA and CDR2 is SQIVND (reference sequence). This CDR3 has 14 residues.